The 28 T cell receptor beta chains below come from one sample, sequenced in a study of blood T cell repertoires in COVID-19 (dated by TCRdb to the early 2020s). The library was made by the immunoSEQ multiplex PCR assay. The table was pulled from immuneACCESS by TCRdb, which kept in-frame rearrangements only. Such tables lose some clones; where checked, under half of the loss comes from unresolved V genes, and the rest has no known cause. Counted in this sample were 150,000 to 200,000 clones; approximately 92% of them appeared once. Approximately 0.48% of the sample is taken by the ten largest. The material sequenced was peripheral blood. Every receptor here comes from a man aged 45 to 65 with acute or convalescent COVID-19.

Written as DNA, the CDR3 is TGTGCCAGCTCACCCAGGACAGGTGATAATTCACCCCTCCACTTT. This codes for CASSPRTGDNSPLHF. The chain links TRBV18 to TRBJ1-6; 7 bases line up with TRBD1. Losses at the gene ends were 3 bases for V and 5 bases for J; bases not matched to a gene: 4. The germline gives CDR1 KGHSH, CDR2 LQKENI. This CDR3 is 15 amino acids long.

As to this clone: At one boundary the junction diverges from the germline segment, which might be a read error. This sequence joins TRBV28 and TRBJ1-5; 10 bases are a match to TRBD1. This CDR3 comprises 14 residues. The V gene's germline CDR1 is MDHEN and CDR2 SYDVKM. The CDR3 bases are TGTGCCGGCAGTCGACAGGGGGCACGTCAGCCCCAGCATTTT. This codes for CAGSRQGARQPQHF. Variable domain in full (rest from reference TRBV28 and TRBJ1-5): DVKVTQSSRYLVKRTGEKVFLECVQDMDHENMFWYRQDPGLGLRLIYFSYDVKMKEKGDIPEGYSVSREKKERFSLILESASTNQTSMYLCAGSRQGARQPQHFGDGTRLSIL.

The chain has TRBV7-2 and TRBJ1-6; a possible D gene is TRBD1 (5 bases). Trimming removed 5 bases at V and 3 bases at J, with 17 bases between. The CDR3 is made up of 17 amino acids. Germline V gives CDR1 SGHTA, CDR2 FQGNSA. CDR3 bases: TGTGCCAGCAGCCCAAGGGAAGGGGCCGGCTATAATTCACCCCTCCACTTT. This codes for CASSPREGAGYNSPLHF.

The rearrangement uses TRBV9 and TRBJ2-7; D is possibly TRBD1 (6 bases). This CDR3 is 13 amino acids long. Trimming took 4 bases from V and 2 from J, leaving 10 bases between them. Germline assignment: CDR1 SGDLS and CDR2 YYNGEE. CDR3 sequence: CASSPRDTYEQYF. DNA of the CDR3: TGTGCCAGCAGCCCCCGGGACACCTACGAGCAGTACTTC.

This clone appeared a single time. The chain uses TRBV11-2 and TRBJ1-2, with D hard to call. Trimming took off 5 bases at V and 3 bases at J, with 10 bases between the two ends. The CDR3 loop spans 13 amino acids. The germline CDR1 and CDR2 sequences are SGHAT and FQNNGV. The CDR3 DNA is TGTGCCAGCAGCCCCGGACTTTACTATGGCTACACCTTC. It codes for CASSPGLYYGYTF.

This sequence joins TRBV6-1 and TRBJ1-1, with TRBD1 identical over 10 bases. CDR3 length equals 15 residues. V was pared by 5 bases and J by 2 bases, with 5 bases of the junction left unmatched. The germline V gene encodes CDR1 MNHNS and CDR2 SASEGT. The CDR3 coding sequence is TGTGCCAGCAGTAACCGACAGGGGGCAAACACTGAAGCTTTCTTT. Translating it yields CASSNRQGANTEAFF.

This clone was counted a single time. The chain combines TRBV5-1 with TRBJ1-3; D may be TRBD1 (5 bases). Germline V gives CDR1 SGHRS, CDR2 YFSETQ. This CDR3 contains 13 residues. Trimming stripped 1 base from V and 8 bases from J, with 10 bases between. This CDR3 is CASSLNWGDTIYF. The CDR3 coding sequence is TGCGCCAGCAGCTTGAATTGGGGGGACACCATATATTTT.

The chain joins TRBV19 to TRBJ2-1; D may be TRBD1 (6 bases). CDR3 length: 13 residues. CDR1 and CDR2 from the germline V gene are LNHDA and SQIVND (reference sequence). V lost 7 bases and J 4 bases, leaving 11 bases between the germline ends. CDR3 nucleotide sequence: TGTGCCAGTACTCCCGGACAGTACAATGAGCAGTTCTTC. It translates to CASTPGQYNEQFF.

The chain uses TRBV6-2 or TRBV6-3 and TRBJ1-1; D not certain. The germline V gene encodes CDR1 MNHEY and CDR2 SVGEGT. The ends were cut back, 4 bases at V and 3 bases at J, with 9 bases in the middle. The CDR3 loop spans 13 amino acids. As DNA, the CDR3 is TGTGCCAGCAGTTCCCCGAGAGACACTGAAGCTTTCTTT. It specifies CASSSPRDTEAFF.

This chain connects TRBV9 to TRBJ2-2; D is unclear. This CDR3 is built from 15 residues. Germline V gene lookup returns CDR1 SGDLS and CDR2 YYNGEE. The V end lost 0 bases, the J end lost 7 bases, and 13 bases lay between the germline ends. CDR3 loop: CASSVVGGSGGELFF. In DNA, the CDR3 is TGTGCCAGCAGCGTAGTAGGTGGGTCAGGCGGGGAGCTGTTTTTT.

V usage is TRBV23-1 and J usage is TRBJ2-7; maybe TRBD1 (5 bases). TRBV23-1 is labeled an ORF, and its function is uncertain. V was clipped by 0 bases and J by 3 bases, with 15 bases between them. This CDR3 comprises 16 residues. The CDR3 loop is CASSQSGPLGRYEQYV. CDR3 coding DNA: TGCGCCAGCAGTCAATCAGGGCCGCTGGGGCGCTACGAGCAGTACGTC.

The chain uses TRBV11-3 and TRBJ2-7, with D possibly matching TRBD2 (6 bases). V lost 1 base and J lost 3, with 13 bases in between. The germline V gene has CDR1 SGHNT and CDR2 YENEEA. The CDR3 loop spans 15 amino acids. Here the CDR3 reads CASSLGSGQLYEQYF. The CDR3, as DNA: TGTGCCAGCAGCTTAGGGAGCGGGCAACTCTACGAGCAGTACTTC. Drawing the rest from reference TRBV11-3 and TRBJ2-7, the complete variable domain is EAGVVQSPRYKIIEKKQPVAFWCNPISGHNTLYWYLQNLGQGPELLIRYENEEAVDDSQLPKDRFSAERLKGVDSTLKIQPAELGDSAVYLCASSLGSGQLYEQYFGPGTRLTVT.

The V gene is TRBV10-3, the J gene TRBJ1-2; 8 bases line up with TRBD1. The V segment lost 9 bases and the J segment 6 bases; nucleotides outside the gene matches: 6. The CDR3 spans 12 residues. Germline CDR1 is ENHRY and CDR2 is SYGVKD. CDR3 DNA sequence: TGTGCCATACGCACAGGGGGGAATGGCTACACCTTC. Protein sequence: CAIRTGGNGYTF.

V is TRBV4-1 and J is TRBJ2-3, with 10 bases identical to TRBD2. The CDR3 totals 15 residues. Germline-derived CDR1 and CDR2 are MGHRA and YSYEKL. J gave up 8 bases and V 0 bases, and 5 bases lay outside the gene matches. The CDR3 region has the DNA TGCGCCAGCAGCCAAGAGGCTAGCGGGAGAGGTACGCAGTATTTT. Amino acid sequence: CASSQEASGRGTQYF.

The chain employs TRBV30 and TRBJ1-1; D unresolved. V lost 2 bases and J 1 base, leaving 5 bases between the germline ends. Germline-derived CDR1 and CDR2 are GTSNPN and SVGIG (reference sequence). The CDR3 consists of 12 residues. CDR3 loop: CAWSTPNTEAFF. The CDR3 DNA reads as TGTGCCTGGAGTACACCGAACACTGAAGCTTTCTTT.

The CDR3 protein is CASTPGYSNQPQHF. The CDR3 DNA reads TGTGCCAGTACCCCAGGGTATAGCAATCAGCCCCAGCATTTT. The chain recombines TRBV19 with TRBJ1-5; maybe TRBD1 (5 bases). Trimming took 7 bases from V and 0 from J, leaving 10 bases between them. Germline lookup yields CDR1 LNHDA and CDR2 SQIVND (reference sequence). The CDR3 consists of 14 residues.

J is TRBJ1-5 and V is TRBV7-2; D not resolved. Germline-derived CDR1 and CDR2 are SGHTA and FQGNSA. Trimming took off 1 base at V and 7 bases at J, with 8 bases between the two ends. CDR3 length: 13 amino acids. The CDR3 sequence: CASSLVSSQPQHF. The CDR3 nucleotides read TGTGCCAGCAGCTTAGTATCTTCCCAGCCCCAGCATTTT.

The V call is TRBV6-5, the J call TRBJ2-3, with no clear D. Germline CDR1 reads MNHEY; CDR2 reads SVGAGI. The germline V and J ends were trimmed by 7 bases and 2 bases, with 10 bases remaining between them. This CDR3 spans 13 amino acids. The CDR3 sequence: CASTRDFTDTQYF. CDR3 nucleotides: TGTGCCAGCACTCGCGACTTCACAGATACGCAGTATTTT.

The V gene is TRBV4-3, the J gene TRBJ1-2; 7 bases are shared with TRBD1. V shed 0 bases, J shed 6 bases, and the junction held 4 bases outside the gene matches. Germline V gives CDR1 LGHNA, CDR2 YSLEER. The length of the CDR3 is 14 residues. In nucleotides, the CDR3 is TGCGCCAGCAGCCAAGATGCAGGGGGGCATGGCTACACCTTC. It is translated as CASSQDAGGHGYTF.

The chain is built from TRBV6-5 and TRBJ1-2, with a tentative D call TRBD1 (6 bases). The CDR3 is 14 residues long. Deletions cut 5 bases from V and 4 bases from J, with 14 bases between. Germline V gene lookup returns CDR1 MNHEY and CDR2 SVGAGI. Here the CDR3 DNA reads TGTGCCAGCAGTCCCACCAGGGGACGCTATGGCTACACCTTC. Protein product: CASSPTRGRYGYTF.

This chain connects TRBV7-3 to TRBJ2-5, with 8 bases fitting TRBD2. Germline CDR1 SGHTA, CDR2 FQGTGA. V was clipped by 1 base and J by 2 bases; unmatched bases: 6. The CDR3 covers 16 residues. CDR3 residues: CASSLMGGGFQETQYF. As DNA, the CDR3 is TGTGCCAGCAGCTTAATGGGCGGGGGGTTTCAAGAGACCCAGTACTTC.

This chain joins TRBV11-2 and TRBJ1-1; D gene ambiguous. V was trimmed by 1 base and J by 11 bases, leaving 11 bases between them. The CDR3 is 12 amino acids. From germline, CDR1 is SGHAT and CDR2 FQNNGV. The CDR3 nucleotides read TGTGCCAGCAGCTTAGCGCGAGGAGGCGCTTTCTTT. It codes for CASSLARGGAFF.

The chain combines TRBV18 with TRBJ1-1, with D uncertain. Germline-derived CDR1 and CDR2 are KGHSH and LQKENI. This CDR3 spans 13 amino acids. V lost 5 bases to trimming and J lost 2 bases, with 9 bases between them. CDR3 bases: TGTGCCAGCTCAGCCCAGGAAAACACTGAAGCTTTCTTT. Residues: CASSAQENTEAFF. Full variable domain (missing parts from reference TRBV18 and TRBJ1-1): NAGVMQNPRHLVRRRGQEARLRCSPMKGHSHVYWYRQLPEEGLKFMVYLQKENIIDESGMPKERFSAEFPKEGPSILRIQQVVRGDSAAYFCASSAQENTEAFFGQGTRLTVV.

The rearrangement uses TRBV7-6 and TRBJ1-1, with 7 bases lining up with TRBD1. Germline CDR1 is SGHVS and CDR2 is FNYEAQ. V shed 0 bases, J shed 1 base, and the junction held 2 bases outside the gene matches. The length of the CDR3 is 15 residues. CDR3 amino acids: CASSLAGTANTEAFF. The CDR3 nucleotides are TGTGCCAGCAGCTTAGCAGGGACAGCGAACACTGAAGCTTTCTTT. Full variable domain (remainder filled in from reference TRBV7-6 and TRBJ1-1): GAGVSQSPRYKVTKRGQDVALRCDPISGHVSLYWYRQALGQGPEFLTYFNYEAQQDKSGLPNDRFSAERPEGSISTLTIQRTEQRDSAMYRCASSLAGTANTEAFFGQGTRLTVV.

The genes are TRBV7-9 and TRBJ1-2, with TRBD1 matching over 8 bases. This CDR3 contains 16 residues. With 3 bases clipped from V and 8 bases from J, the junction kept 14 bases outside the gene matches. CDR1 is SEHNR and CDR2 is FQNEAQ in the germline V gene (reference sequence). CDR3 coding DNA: TGTGCCAGCAGCTTTGGCGACAGGGGCGCGTCGGAAGGCTACACCTTC. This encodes CASSFGDRGASEGYTF.

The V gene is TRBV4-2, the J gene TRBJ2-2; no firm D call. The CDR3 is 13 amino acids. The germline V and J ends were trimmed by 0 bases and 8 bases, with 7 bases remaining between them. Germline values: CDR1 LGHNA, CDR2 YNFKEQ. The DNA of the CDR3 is TGTGCCAGCAGCCAAGACAGTGTAGGGGAGCTGTTTTTT. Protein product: CASSQDSVGELFF.

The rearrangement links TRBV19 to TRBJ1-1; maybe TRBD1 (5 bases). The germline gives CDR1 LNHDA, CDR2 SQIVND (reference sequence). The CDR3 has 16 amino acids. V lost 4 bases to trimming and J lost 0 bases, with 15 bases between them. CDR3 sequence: CASSKGRRQLNTEAFF. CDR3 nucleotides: TGTGCCAGTAGTAAGGGGAGGAGGCAGCTGAACACTGAAGCTTTCTTT. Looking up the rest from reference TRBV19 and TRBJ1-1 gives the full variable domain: DGGITQSPKYLFRKEGQNVTLSCEQNLNHDAMYWYRQDPGQGLRLIYYSQIVNDFQKGDIAEGYSVSREKKESFPLTVTSAQKNPTAFYLCASSKGRRQLNTEAFFGQGTRLTVV.

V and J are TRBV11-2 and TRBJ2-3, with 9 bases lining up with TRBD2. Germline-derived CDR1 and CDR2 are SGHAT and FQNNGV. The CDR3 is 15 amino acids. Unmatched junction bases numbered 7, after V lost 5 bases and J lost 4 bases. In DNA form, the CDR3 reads TGTGCCAGCAGCCAAAGCGGGGGGCCTCCAGATACGCAGTATTTT. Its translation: CASSQSGGPPDTQYF.